This TCR beta chain was obtained from a study of patients and donors after allogeneic stem cell transplantation. This clonotype appeared a few times. The ends were cut back, 1 base at V and 3 bases at J, with 4 bases in the middle. The CDR3 consists of 13 residues. Germline V gene sequence: CDR1 KGHSH, CDR2 LQKENI. TCRdb itself ran the RT-PCR reads through MiXCR, one entry per CDR3 protein. Of about 1,500 distinct CDR3 sequences in the sample, 20% to 25% were seen once. The source material was blood, either unsorted or a sorted T cell fraction (not recorded which). This chain connects TRBV18 to TRBJ1-5, with D uncertain. The clonotype was recovered from a human donor who was either an allogeneic HSCT recipient or a stem cell or donor lymphocyte infusion donor (not recorded which). It is not recorded whose cells these are; they may come from a transplant donor. The CDR3 DNA reads as TGTGCCAGCTCACCACAGGACAATCAGCCCCAGCATTTT. This encodes CASSPQDNQPQHF.